The source of this TCR beta chain is a study of blood T cell repertoires in COVID-19. Whole-study context: Both acute and convalescent COVID-19 samples were obtained from the United States, Italy and Spain. Sources were T cells, B-cell-depleted T cells, or PBMCs; the material itself was cDNA or gDNA.

In the original analysis: Reference gene primers were amplified, and this amplification served to estimate nucleated cell counts. The protocol was immunoSEQ multiplex PCR, while the TCRdb copy is restricted to in-frame clones and leaves out a portion. Clonal size and the V and J genes are those of that table, whereas D and trimming came from the DNA. The table lists approximately 98,000 clones, over 70% of them singletons. This CDR3 contains 15 residues. V lost 4 bases and J lost 7; bases outside the gene matches: 13. CDR1 is SGHRS and CDR2 is YFSETQ in the germline V gene. Sequencing input: peripheral blood. The V and J genes are TRBV5-1 and TRBJ1-1; TRBD1 aligns across 7 bases. The TCR was taken from a woman older than 75 with acute or convalescent COVID-19. The CDR3, as DNA: TGCGCCAGCAGCAGAGACTCCGGGACAGTGCTTGAAGCTTTCTTT. It encodes CASSRDSGTVLEAFF.